The 27 T cell receptor beta chains below come from one sample, sequenced in a study of OX40 agonist ivuxolimab in advanced cancers. The repertoire was sequenced with immunoSEQ multiplex PCR; TCRdb's copy has only in-frame clones and lacks some. The table lists around 26,000 clones, 85% to 90% of them singletons. Sample: CD4+ or CD8+ T cells sorted from blood, taken in a trial of the OX40 agonist ivuxolimab. The receptors stem from an adult with an advanced solid tumor such as melanoma, head and neck, liver or kidney cancer.

J is TRBJ1-6 and V is TRBV7-9; unclear D gene. Germline CDR1 and CDR2: SEHNR and FQNEAQ (reference sequence). The CDR3 is 13 residues long. Deletions cut 7 bases from V and 4 bases from J, with 8 bases between. The CDR3 DNA follows: TGTGCCAGCACGGCGGATTATAATTCACCCCTCCACTTT. It translates to CASTADYNSPLHF.

J is TRBJ1-1 and V is TRBV19; no clear D gene. From germline, CDR1 is LNHDA and CDR2 SQIVND (reference sequence). Trimming left V 5 bases short and J 1 base short, with 5 bases between. The CDR3 consists of 12 residues. CDR3 amino acids: CASSGANTEAFF. For the CDR3, the DNA is TGTGCCAGTAGTGGAGCGAACACTGAAGCTTTCTTT.

The gene calls are TRBV7-9 and TRBJ2-3; D gene uncertain. V was cut by 8 bases and J by 1 base, with 13 bases left in between. CDR3 size: 14 residues. Germline CDR1 SEHNR, CDR2 FQNEAQ (reference sequence). This CDR3 reads CASLNGQGTDTQYF. In nucleotides, the CDR3 is TGTGCCAGCCTTAACGGCCAGGGCACAGATACGCAGTATTTT.

The gene calls are TRBV5-6 and TRBJ2-1; possible D gene TRBD2, 7 bases. The germline V gene encodes CDR1 SGHDT and CDR2 YYEEEE. This CDR3 comprises 14 residues. V lost 1 base to trimming and J lost 8 bases, with 13 bases between them. The CDR3 DNA reads TGTGCCAGCAGCTTGTATGGGGGGGCCGATGAGCAGTTCTTC. As protein: CASSLYGGADEQFF.

This clone was recorded once. The genes are TRBV19 and TRBJ1-3; D may be TRBD1 (5 bases). The CDR3 has 17 amino acids. The germline V gene encodes CDR1 LNHDA and CDR2 SQIVND (reference sequence). The germline V and J ends were trimmed by 3 bases and 0 bases, with 15 bases remaining between them. CDR3 in DNA: TGTGCCAGTAGTATCCCACCCGGGGCGCTCTCTGGAAACACCATATATTTT. Translating gives CASSIPPGALSGNTIYF.

This clone is categorized as medium-sized (0.01 to 0.1%). At one of its ends the junction is not consistent with the germline gene, which may arise from a read error. This chain joins TRBV20-1 and TRBJ2-7, with TRBD1 matching over 10 bases. This CDR3 has 11 amino acids. Germline V CDR1 and CDR2: DFQATT, SNEGSKA (reference sequence). The CDR3 spells CSARGDRGHAF. As DNA, the CDR3 is TGCAGTGCTAGAGGGGACAGGGGACATGCATTC.

This clone was recorded once. J is TRBJ1-2 and V is TRBV27, with D possibly matching TRBD1 (5 bases). V was trimmed by 6 bases and J by 5 bases, leaving 13 bases between them. The length of the CDR3 is 13 residues. CDR1 and CDR2 from the germline V gene are MNHEY and SMNVEV (reference sequence). CDR3 coding DNA: TGTGCCAGCAGCCTCGGGGGGATATATGGCTACACCTTC. Its protein product is CASSLGGIYGYTF.

The chain links TRBV30 to TRBJ2-6; 8 bases line up with TRBD1. The V segment lost 0 bases and the J segment 9 bases; nucleotides outside the gene matches: 16. The CDR3 runs 18 residues. Germline V lookup: CDR1 GTSNPN, CDR2 SVGIG (reference sequence). The CDR3 region is CAWSVTGQVHLWGNVLTF. In nucleotides, the CDR3 is TGTGCCTGGAGTGTGACGGGACAGGTGCACCTCTGGGGCAACGTCCTGACTTTC.

The chain recombines TRBV19 with TRBJ1-1; weak D call: TRBD1 (6 bases). Germline-derived CDR1 and CDR2 are LNHDA and SQIVND (reference sequence). The CDR3 has 14 residues. V lost 5 bases and J 4 bases, leaving 14 bases between the germline ends. CDR3 DNA: TGTGCCAGTAGTCCTGGGGGAGGGGGCACTGAAGCTTTCTTT. Protein: CASSPGGGGTEAFF.

This sequence joins TRBV27 and TRBJ1-4, with a possible D match to TRBD1 (5 bases). From germline, CDR1 is MNHEY and CDR2 SMNVEV (reference sequence). The CDR3 covers 19 residues. Trimming took 4 bases from V and 4 from J, leaving 25 bases between them. CDR3 sequence reads: CASSSPGGLAGLNNEKLFF. For the CDR3, the DNA is TGTGCCAGCAGTTCTCCCGGGGGGTTAGCGGGGCTTAATAATGAAAAACTGTTTTTT.

This chain joins TRBV29-1 and TRBJ2-1; D not resolved. In germline, CDR1 is SQVTM, CDR2 ANQGSEA. The CDR3 is made up of 13 amino acids. The V and J ends lost 1 base and 8 bases respectively, with 12 bases between them. The CDR3 DNA is TGCAGCGTTGAAGGGGCCGCCCGGCATGAGCAGTTCTTC. Its translation is CSVEGAARHEQFF.

CDR3 DNA: TGTGCCAGCAGTTCCCGGACAGGGTGGCAGGAAAAACTGTTTTTT. This translates into CASSSRTGWQEKLFF. This chain links TRBV6-5 with TRBJ1-4; 8 nucleotides align to TRBD1. The V and J ends lost 4 bases and 8 bases, in that order; junction bases with no gene match: 9. Germline values: CDR1 MNHEY, CDR2 SVGAGI. The CDR3 extends over 15 amino acids.

The gene calls are TRBV4-1 and TRBJ2-3; 8 nucleotides line up with TRBD2. Germline values: CDR1 MGHRA, CDR2 YSYEKL. V trimming: 1 base; J trimming: 0 bases; junction bases outside the gene matches: 12. The CDR3 spans 19 residues. The CDR3 DNA is TGCGCCAGCAGCCAAGTTGGAGCGGGGGCCCTCTCTAGCACAGATACGCAGTATTTT. Translating gives CASSQVGAGALSSTDTQYF.

This chain links TRBV4-1 with TRBJ2-3; D is perhaps TRBD2 (6 bases). V was shortened by 6 bases and J by 6 bases, with 7 bases between the two germline ends. CDR1 and CDR2 (germline): MGHRA, YSYEKL. CDR3 length: 11 residues. Here the CDR3 DNA reads TGCGCCAGCAGACGGGGGGATACGCAGTATTTT. Its translation is CASRRGDTQYF.

The chain is built from TRBV28 and TRBJ1-1; tentatively, D is TRBD1 (5 bases). The V end was cut by 6 bases, the J end by 1 base, with 12 bases between. The CDR3 is made up of 14 amino acids. Germline CDR1 is MDHEN and CDR2 is SYDVKM. The CDR3 coding sequence is TGTGCCAGCAGGAGCGGCGGGGGGAACACTGAAGCTTTCTTT. It translates to CASRSGGGNTEAFF.

J is TRBJ2-7 and V is TRBV11-2, with 9 bases lining up with TRBD1. Germline V gives CDR1 SGHAT, CDR2 FQNNGV. The CDR3 totals 14 residues. V lost 5 bases, J lost 3 bases, and 5 bases stayed unmatched. This chain's CDR3 is CASSTGDRVYEQYF. CDR3 in DNA: TGTGCCAGCAGCACCGGGGACAGGGTCTACGAGCAGTACTTC.

The chain carries TRBV27 and TRBJ1-2, with 9 bases matching TRBD1. Germline CDR1 is MNHEY and CDR2 is SMNVEV (reference sequence). V gave up 3 bases and J gave up 5 bases; unmatched junction bases: 1. The CDR3 has 13 residues. The DNA of the CDR3 is TGTGCCAGCAGTTTGGGACAGGGATATGGCTACACCTTC. The encoded protein is CASSLGQGYGYTF.

CDR3 loop: CASSPRQGYYEQYF. CDR3 in DNA: TGTGCCAGCAGTCCCAGACAGGGGTACTACGAGCAGTACTTC. The V call is TRBV28, the J call TRBJ2-7; 8 bases align to TRBD1. J gave up 3 bases and V 5 bases, and 6 bases lay outside the gene matches. The CDR3 extends over 14 amino acids. CDR1 is MDHEN, CDR2 SYDVKM, per germline.

This clone showed up just a few times. The chain is built from TRBV2 and TRBJ1-5; possibly TRBD1 for D (5 bases). The germline gives CDR1 SNHLY, CDR2 FYNNEI. The CDR3 totals 13 residues. The V gene lost 8 bases and the J gene lost 4 bases, with 12 bases spanning the gap. The CDR3 region is CASSPAGNQPQHF. DNA for the CDR3: TGTGCCAGCTCACCGGCAGGGAATCAGCCCCAGCATTTT.

V is TRBV6-6 and J is TRBJ1-6; 8 bases are a match to TRBD1. This CDR3 has 14 amino acids. Unmatched junction bases numbered 12, after V lost 6 bases and J lost 14 bases. Germline CDR1 is MNHNY and CDR2 is SVGAGI (reference sequence). CDR3 bases: TGTGCCAGCAGCCTGGGACAGGTCCGTTGGGCCCTCCACTTT. It codes for CASSLGQVRWALHF.

As concerns this clone: Other DNA variants within this sample encode the same CDR3. The rearrangement links TRBV5-6 to TRBJ1-2; D might be TRBD1 (5 bases). This CDR3 spans 13 amino acids. Trimming took 8 bases from V and 4 from J, leaving 15 bases between them. Germline CDR1 and CDR2: SGHDT and YYEEEE. CDR3 sequence reads: CASSLRGFYGYTF. The DNA of the CDR3 is TGTGCCAGTAGTCTCCGGGGCTTCTATGGCTACACCTTC.

The chain carries TRBV7-3 and TRBJ1-5, with 10 bases fitting TRBD1. The CDR3 spans 15 residues. With 6 bases clipped from V and 1 base from J, the junction kept 3 bases outside the gene matches. The germline V gene encodes CDR1 SGHTA and CDR2 FQGTGA. The CDR3 here is CASSQTGGSNQPQHF. CDR3 DNA sequence: TGTGCCAGCAGTCAGACAGGGGGCAGCAATCAGCCCCAGCATTTT.

A single count supports this clone. The chain is built from TRBV7-9 and TRBJ2-7, with TRBD1 as a possible D gene (5 bases). This CDR3 spans 15 amino acids. Trimming pared 2 bases from V and 3 bases from J, leaving 14 bases between. Germline assignment: CDR1 SEHNR and CDR2 FQNEAQ (reference sequence). The CDR3 spells CASSLRDSAVYEQYF. The DNA for the CDR3 is TGTGCCAGCAGCTTAAGAGACAGTGCGGTCTACGAGCAGTACTTC. Using reference TRBV7-9 and TRBJ2-7 for the parts outside the CDR3, the full variable domain is DTGVSQNPRHKITKRGQNVTFRCDPISEHNRLYWYRQTLGQGPEFLTYFQNEAQLEKSRLLSDRFSAERPKGSFSTLEIQRTEQGDSAMYLCASSLRDSAVYEQYFGPGTRLTVT.

This chain connects TRBV5-4 to TRBJ2-3; a weak D match, TRBD2 (5 bases). CDR1 SGHNT and CDR2 YYREEE come from the germline V gene (reference sequence). Trimming took off 4 bases at V and 2 bases at J, with 14 bases between the two ends. The CDR3 is 15 amino acids. The CDR3 DNA sequence: TGTGCCAGCAGCGGAGCGGACGGGGTCACAGATACGCAGTATTTT. Residues: CASSGADGVTDTQYF.

This sequence joins TRBV29-1 and TRBJ2-2, with TRBD2 identical over 7 bases. This CDR3 is 14 amino acids long. Germline lookup yields CDR1 SQVTM and CDR2 ANQGSEA. V shed 4 bases and J 3 bases; nucleotides not matched to a gene: 5. The CDR3 spells CSVVLAEYTGELFF. The CDR3 DNA follows: TGCAGCGTTGTTCTAGCGGAGTACACCGGGGAGCTGTTTTTT.

The chain has TRBV9 and TRBJ2-3; 7 nucleotides agree with TRBD2. The junction had 6 bases not matched to a gene; V was cut back by 0 bases and J by 2 bases. This CDR3 spans 16 amino acids. CDR1 is SGDLS, CDR2 YYNGEE, per germline. CDR3 loop: CASSVGRLADTDTQYF. DNA of the CDR3: TGTGCCAGCAGCGTAGGGCGACTAGCAGACACAGATACGCAGTATTTT.

The chain links TRBV9 to TRBJ2-2; TRBD1 might be the D (6 bases). Germline lookup yields CDR1 SGDLS and CDR2 YYNGEE. Trimming cost V 9 bases and J 1 base, with 10 bases left between them. CDR3 length: 13 residues. Here the CDR3 reads CATATGNTGELFF. In DNA form, the CDR3 reads TGTGCCACCGCGACAGGGAACACCGGGGAGCTGTTTTTT.